The present T cell receptor (beta chain) was sequenced within a study of blood T cells in healthy people across ages (dated by TCRdb to between 2014 and 2017). Turning to the overall study: In model experiments, template switching captured roughly one uniquely barcoded TCR beta cDNA molecule for every two T cells. Using deep sequencing normalized with unique cDNA molecular identifiers, the study measured how TCR beta repertoire diversity changes with age. Donors were grouped into four age groups: young (average about 15 years), middle-aged (about 38), aged (around 60) and long-lived (roughly 80). To avoid experimental bias, donors of different ages were randomly spread across the sequencing lanes. Two additional independent replicas of 1 million unique cDNA reads from the same blood draw were analyzed for two donors (one aged 18 to 30 and one aged 80 or older).

A few counts support this clonotype. Its antigen target is currently unknown. This may arise from a read error, as a much more abundant clone is one base away. The paper as a whole reports these results and caveats: The long-lived group showed more naive CD4+ T cells, fewer expanded clones and increased TCR diversity than the aged group, suggesting age selection. As age increased, observed TCR beta diversity per million T cells dropped in a roughly linear way, and a significant reduction was already evident by age 40. Conclusive comparison of naive and antigen-experienced compartments was prevented by the profiling of bulk unsorted PBMCs. The percentage of naive T cells measured by flow cytometry correlated strongly with observed TCR beta diversity. Estimates of total diversity based on one million sequenced T cells were regarded as lower bounds and as underestimates. Because the CMV infection status of the donors was unknown, age-related changes in expanded clonotypes may potentially have been confounded.

Libraries were prepared through 5' RACE. The data were produced on an Illumina HiSeq 2500. A second PCR of roughly 6 to 11 cycles was run with a J-beta primer mix and a sample-barcoded 5' primer. A unique molecular identifier was introduced onto each TCR beta cDNA molecule by a template-switch 5' adaptor carrying 12 random nucleotides. Each sample yielded at least 2.5 million CDR3-containing paired-end reads. First-strand cDNA synthesis was performed from all RNA using the Mint cDNA synthesis kit, with priming by a TRBC-specific oligonucleotide. Following uracil-DNA glycosylase treatment, all cDNA underwent a first 18-cycle PCR with the universal primers M1SS and BC2_uni_R. The authors' analysis ran thus. For normalization, 1 million high-quality reads were randomly selected from each sample, with every read carrying a distinct molecular identifier. Reads sharing molecular identifiers were discarded rather than binned into consensus sequences. MiTCR, set to a Q25 quality threshold and the strictest error-elimination algorithm, was used for CDR3 identification, clonotype clustering and error correction. A nonparametric unseen species model with Euler transformation was used to estimate a lower bound on total TCR beta diversity. TCRdb passed the public sequencing reads through fastp at Q25 and MiXCR, retaining productive beta sequences. When rows share a CDR3 protein, they turn into one entry using the most common DNA and genes. TCRdb assigned the V and J calls; the authors' analysis was not used. Recorded for this sample are about 1.6 million distinct CDR3 sequences; roughly 32% of them occurred a single time. Jointly, the top ten make up approximately 10% of the sample.

The roughly 39 donors, aged about 6 to 90 years, were systemically healthy Caucasian individuals from Russia. Around 10 milliliters of peripheral blood were drawn from each donor into EDTA-treated Vacutainer tubes. Ficoll-Paque density-gradient centrifugation was used to isolate PBMCs, with at least 6 million per sample. Total RNA, at least 6 micrograms per sample, was extracted from PBMCs with Trizol reagent. For every donor, an aliquot of PBMCs went through flow cytometry to measure the percentages of naive CD45RAhigh/CD27high T cells. There are 11 amino acids in the CDR3, from cysteine to phenylalanine inclusive. Solely the CDR3 DNA is kept, with 33 bases framed from the first base. The V and J ends are trimmed by 5 bases and 6 bases, leaving 5 bases between them. Sequences PRHDT (CDR1) and FYEKMQ (CDR2) are obtained from the germline V gene (reference sequence).

This clonotype was obtained from a woman aged 30 to 39 in good health. Recombination connected TRBV13 to TRBJ2-1; no D gene call is confident. The specimen sequenced was blood. The DNA is TGTGCCAGCAGCCAGACCAATGAGCAGTTCTTC. Its protein product is CASSQTNEQFF. The full variable domain, with segments outside the CDR3 supplied by the reference TRBV13 and TRBJ2-1 proteins, appears as AAGVIQSPRHLIKEKRETATLKCYPIPRHDTVYWYQQGPGQDPQFLISFYEKMQSDKGSIPDRFSAQQFSDYHSELNMSSLELGDSALYFCASSQTNEQFFGPGTRLTVL.